This TCR beta chain was profiled in a study of vaccination and CD4 T cells after COVID-19. Study as a whole: Convalescent cases consisted of six males and four females, of whom two were Hispanic. The authors exposed cells to overlapping spike peptides derived from SARS-CoV-2, HCoV-NL63, HCoV-OC43 and HCoV-229E.

An Oncomine TCR Beta short-read assay was used to sequence the DNA from cultured CD4+ T cells. TCRdb reprocessed the PCR reads with MiXCR, giving one entry per CDR3 protein. The table lists approximately 21,000 distinct CDR3 sequences, roughly 40% of them singletons. As to this clonotype: The antigen remains undetermined.

Treatment specified: approximately 9-day PBMC culture with coronavirus spike peptide pools or control peptides (ViraFEST assay). Between the trimmed V and J ends, which lost 7 bases and 2 bases, there was a span of 10 bases. This CDR3 spans 12 amino acids. Per germline, CDR1 DFQATT and CDR2 SNEGSKA (reference sequence). The source of this sequence is a human donor who had recovered from COVID-19. V is TRBV20-1 and J is TRBJ2-3, with D unresolved. This material consisted of CD4+ T cells from blood, cultured in vitro, taken after SARS-CoV-2 vaccination. The CDR3 DNA sequence: TGCAGTGAAGCAGGACCCACAGATACGCAGTATTTT. Amino acid sequence: CSEAGPTDTQYF.